This TCR beta chain was retrieved from a study of metastatic and nonmetastatic thyroid tumors. About the study: Repertoires were compared across blood and tumor or nodule tissue from malignant and benign thyroid patients.

In the source study's methods: Building a distant-metastasis classifier for papillary thyroid cancer drew on CDR3 differences across clinicopathological groups. TCRdb re-called the PCR reads with MiXCR. The V and J calls here are based on TCRdb, not the publication. This repertoire shows about 40,000 clones, 17% found once; its top ten account for 9.9%. This clone occurred many times. The antigen is not known. The study, taken as a whole, reports: When malignant thyroid tumors were compared with benign nodules, TCR beta diversity was reportedly significantly higher in the malignant tumors. This held in both blood and tumor samples.

All patients were untreated before thyroid surgery. The V and J ends lost 5 bases and 6 bases respectively, with 16 bases between them. Looked up from germline, CDR1 is SEHNR and CDR2 is FQNEAQ (reference sequence). The CDR3 sequence is 14 residues long. The chain carries TRBV7-9 and TRBJ1-1; D is undetermined. The sequence was collected from a female donor with papillary thyroid cancer or a benign thyroid nodule (not recorded which). Some clones in this sample may be carry-over from other donors' samples. Source material: tumor tissue. The CDR3 region is CASSNYRPGAEAFF. CDR3 sequence (DNA): TGTGCCAGCAGCAATTATCGGCCGGGCGCTGAAGCTTTCTTT.